The subject of this entry is one TCR beta chain. Its cognate antigen is unknown. The data were taken from a study of blood T cells in healthy people across ages. Whole-study findings and limits: Comparison with aged donors showed that long-lived donors had more naive CD4+ cells and higher diversity.

Deletions cut 10 bases from V and 1 base from J, with 14 bases between. The CDR3 is made up of 13 amino acids. Germline CDR1 reads SGHDT; CDR2 reads YYEEEE. Isolation per sample recovered at least 6.5 million PBMCs. A J-beta primer mix and a sample-barcoded 5' primer were used in a second PCR of roughly 7 to 12 cycles. A single record per CDR3 protein comes from TCRdb applying MiXCR to the 5' RACE reads. In the table there are 700,000 or so distinct CDR3 sequences, roughly 41% of which are singletons. The rearrangement joins TRBV5-6 to TRBJ2-5; D unclear. The sample taken for sequencing was blood. The sequence came from a man older than 75 in good health. CDR3 sequence reads: CAVRFFGQETQYF. The CDR3 DNA reads TGTGCCGTACGCTTCTTCGGCCAAGAGACCCAGTACTTC.